The 2 T cell receptor beta chains reported below all come from one sample, sequenced in a study of blood T cell repertoires in COVID-19. Sequenced by immunoSEQ multiplex PCR; TCRdb stores in-frame clones only, minus some. The table has some 150,000 clones, about nine tenths seen once. The sequenced sample was peripheral blood. The receptors come from a woman aged 55-69 years with active or convalescent COVID-19.

The V call is TRBV30, the J call TRBJ1-6, with D possibly matching TRBD1 (6 bases). Germline lookup yields CDR1 GTSNPN and CDR2 SVGIG (reference sequence). The CDR3 spans 13 residues. V was shortened by 2 bases and J by 6 bases, with 8 bases between the two germline ends. The CDR3 bases are TGTGCCTGGAGTACAGGGACTAATTCACCCCTCCACTTT. It encodes CAWSTGTNSPLHF. Using reference TRBV30 and TRBJ1-6 for the parts outside the CDR3, the full variable domain is SQTIHQWPATLVQPVGSPLSLECTVEGTSNPNLYWYRQAAGRGLQLLFYSVGIGQISSEVPQNLSASRPQDRQFILSSKKLLLSDSGFYLCAWSTGTNSPLHFGNGTRLTVT.

The J gene is TRBJ2-3, the V gene TRBV5-1; a weak D match, TRBD1 (6 bases). CDR1 and CDR2 (germline): SGHRS, YFSETQ. This CDR3 has 14 residues. Trimming removed 1 base at V and 4 bases at J, with 10 bases between. The CDR3 coding sequence is TGCGCCAGCAGCTTGAGTGGGGGCGCAGATACGCAGTATTTT. Encoded protein: CASSLSGGADTQYF.